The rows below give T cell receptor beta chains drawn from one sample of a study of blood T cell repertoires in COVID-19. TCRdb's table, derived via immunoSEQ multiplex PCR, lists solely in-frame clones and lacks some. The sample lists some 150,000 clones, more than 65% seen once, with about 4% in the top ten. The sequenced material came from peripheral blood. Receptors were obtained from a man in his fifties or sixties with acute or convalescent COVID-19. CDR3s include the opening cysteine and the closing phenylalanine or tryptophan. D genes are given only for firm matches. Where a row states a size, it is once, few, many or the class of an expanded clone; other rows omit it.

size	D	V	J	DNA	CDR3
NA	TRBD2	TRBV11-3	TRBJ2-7	TGTGCCAGCAGCTTATCCGGGACTAGCGGGAGCGAGCAGTACTTC	CASSLSGTSGSEQYF
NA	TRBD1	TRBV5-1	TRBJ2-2	TGCGCCAGTAACCCGGGACAGGGGGACACCGGGGAGCTGTTTTTT	CASNPGQGDTGELFF
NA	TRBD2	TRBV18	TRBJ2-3	TGTGCCAGCTCACGGGCTAGCGGGAGGCTAGATACGCAGTATTTT	CASSRASGRLDTQYF
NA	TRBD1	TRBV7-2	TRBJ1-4	TGTGCCAGCAGTACAGGGGGCACTAATGAAAAACTGTTTTTT	CASSTGGTNEKLFF
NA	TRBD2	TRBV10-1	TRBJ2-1	TGCGCCAGCAGTGATAGTAGCGGGATCTCTGAGCAGTTCTTC	CASSDSSGISEQFF
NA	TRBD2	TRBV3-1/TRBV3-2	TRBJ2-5	TGTGCCAGCAGCTTACGACTAGCGGGAGCTGGGACCCAGTACTTC	CASSLRLAGAGTQYF
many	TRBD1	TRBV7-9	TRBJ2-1	TGTGCCAGCAGCCACACAGGGGATGAGCAGTTCTTC	CASSHTGDEQFF
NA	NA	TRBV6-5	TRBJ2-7	TGTGCCAGCAGTTACCGGGTTGCCTACGAGCAGTACTTC	CASSYRVAYEQYF
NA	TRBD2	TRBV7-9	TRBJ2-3	TGTGCCAGCAGCGTCGGACTAGCGGACGCGGATACGCAGTATTTT	CASSVGLADADTQYF
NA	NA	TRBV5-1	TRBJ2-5	TGCGCCAGCAGCTTGACGGGAATATCGTTTGAGACCCAGTACTTC	CASSLTGISFETQYF
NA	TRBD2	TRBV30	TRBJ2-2	TGTGCCTGGAGTGCCGGGACTAGCGGGAGGGCCGGGGAGCTGTTTTTT	CAWSAGTSGRAGELFF
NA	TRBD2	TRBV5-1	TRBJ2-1	TGCGCCAGCAGCTCCGGGGGTAGCGGGAGAGGTAATGAGCAGTTCTTC	CASSSGGSGRGNEQFF
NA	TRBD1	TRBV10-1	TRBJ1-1	TGCGCCAGCAGCTCAGATGACAGGGGAATCCACGGAGCTTTCTTT	CASSSDDRGIHGAFF
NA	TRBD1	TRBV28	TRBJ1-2	TGTGCCAGCAGTCCCGGAGGGGCAGGGGGTCTGGGCGGCTACACCTTC	CASSPGGAGGLGGYTF
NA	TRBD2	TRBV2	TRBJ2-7	TGTGCCAGCATGGGCCAGACCGGGACTACCCCCTACGAGCAGTACTTC	CASMGQTGTTPYEQYF
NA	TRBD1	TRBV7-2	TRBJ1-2	TGTGCCAGCAGCGCAGGCCAGGGGGTGGGTGGCTACACCTTC	CASSAGQGVGGYTF
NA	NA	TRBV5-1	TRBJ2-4	TGCGCCAGCAGCTTGGCGGTGGGAGGTCAAAACATTCAGTACTTC	CASSLAVGGQNIQYF
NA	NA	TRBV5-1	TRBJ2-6	TGCGCCAGCACCGCGGAGGGCGGTGCCCGGGCCAACGTCCTGACTTTC	CASTAEGGARANVLTF
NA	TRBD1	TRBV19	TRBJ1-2	TGTGCCAGTAGTATGAATCGACAGGGGGCGGGTGATGGCTACACCTTC	CASSMNRQGAGDGYTF
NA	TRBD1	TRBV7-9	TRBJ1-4	TGTGCCAGCAGCCAACTACGACAGGGTTTAGAGGAAAAACTGTTTTTT	CASSQLRQGLEEKLFF
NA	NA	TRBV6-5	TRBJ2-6	TGTGCCAGCAGTCCGCGGGGAGCTGGGGCCAACGTCCTGACTTTC	CASSPRGAGANVLTF
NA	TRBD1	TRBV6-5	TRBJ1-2	TGTGCCAGCAGTTACTATGGACAGGGGGGAAACTATGGCTACACCTTC	CASSYYGQGGNYGYTF
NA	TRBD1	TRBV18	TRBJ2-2	TGTGCCAGCTCACCCTCGGCAAGTTTGCCCGGACAGGTGAACACCGGGGAGCTGTTTTTT	CASSPSASLPGQVNTGELFF
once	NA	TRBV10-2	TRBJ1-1	TGCGCCAGCAGTGAGATGGGAGGAGCTTTCTTT	CASSEMGGAFF
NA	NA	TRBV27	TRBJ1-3	TGTGCCAGCAGGAGTATTCTGGGAAACACCATATATTTT	CASRSILGNTIYF
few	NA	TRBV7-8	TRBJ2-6	TGTGCCAGCACCCTAGGGAGGCTAAACACCTTAAACTCTGGGGCCAACGTCCTGACTTTC	CASTLGRLNTLNSGANVLTF
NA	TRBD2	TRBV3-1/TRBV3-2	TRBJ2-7	TGTGCCAGCAGCCAAGATCAGGGACTAGCGAGCGAGCAGTACTTC	CASSQDQGLASEQYF
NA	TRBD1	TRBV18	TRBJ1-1	TGTGCCAGCTCACAGGGGGCGAACACTGAAGCTTTCTTT	CASSQGANTEAFF
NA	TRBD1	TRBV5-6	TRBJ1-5	TGTGCCAGCAGCGACGGACAGGGGGGCAATCAGCCCCAGCATTTT	CASSDGQGGNQPQHF
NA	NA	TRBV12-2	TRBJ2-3	TGTGCAAGTCGCCTCGGACTAGCGGGAGACCCCACAGATACGCAGTATTTT	CASRLGLAGDPTDTQYF
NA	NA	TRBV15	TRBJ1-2	TGTGCCACCAGCAGAGAAAGGACAGACCGCTATGGCTACACCTTC	CATSRERTDRYGYTF
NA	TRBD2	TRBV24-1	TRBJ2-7	TGTGCCACCAGTGAACGGGGACTAGCGGGATCCTACGAGCAGTACTTC	CATSERGLAGSYEQYF
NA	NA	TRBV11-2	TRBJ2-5	TGTGCCAGCAGGGAGGGACTGAGCGTGCGGGAGACCCAGTACTTC	CASREGLSVRETQYF
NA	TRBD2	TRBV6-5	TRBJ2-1	TGTGCCAGCAGTTACCAGGGACTAGGGAATGAGCAGTTCTTC	CASSYQGLGNEQFF
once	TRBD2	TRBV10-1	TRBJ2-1	TGCGCCAGCAGCCTAGCGGGAAGCTACAATGAGCAGTTCTTC	CASSLAGSYNEQFF
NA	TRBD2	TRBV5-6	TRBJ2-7	TGTGCCAGCAGCTTGGAGACAGCGGGAGGGTACGAGCAGTACTTC	CASSLETAGGYEQYF
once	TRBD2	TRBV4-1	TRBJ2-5	TGCGCCAGCAGCCAAGATGAAGGGGAGGGGGAGACCCAGTACTTC	CASSQDEGEGETQYF
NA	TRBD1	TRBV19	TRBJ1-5	TGTGCCAGTAGTATAAGGGGGCTTAATCAGCCCCAGCATTTT	CASSIRGLNQPQHF
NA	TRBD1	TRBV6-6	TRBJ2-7	TGTGCCAGCAGTCGATCCGGGACAGGGCTCCACGAGCAGTACTTC	CASSRSGTGLHEQYF
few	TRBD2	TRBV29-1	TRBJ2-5	TGCAGCCTAGCCGGGGCTAGCGGGATACAAGAGACCCAGTACTTC	CSLAGASGIQETQYF
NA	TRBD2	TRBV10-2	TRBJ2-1	TGCGCCAGCAGTGAGTCAAGCGGGAGGGTACGGGGGGAGCAGTTCTTC	CASSESSGRVRGEQFF
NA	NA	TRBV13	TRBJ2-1	TGTGCCAGCAGCTTAGGGTATTACTCCTACAATGAGCAGTTCTTC	CASSLGYYSYNEQFF
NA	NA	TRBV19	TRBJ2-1	TGTGCCAGTAGTATAGATTGGCCTAGCGCTCAGAGGAATGAGCAGTTCTTC	CASSIDWPSAQRNEQFF
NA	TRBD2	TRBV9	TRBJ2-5	TGTGCCAGCTCGGGACTAGCTGGAGAGACCCAGTACTTC	CASSGLAGETQYF
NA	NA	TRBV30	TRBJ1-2	TGTGCCTGGAGTGTACAGGGTAGGCTATATGGCTACACCTTC	CAWSVQGRLYGYTF
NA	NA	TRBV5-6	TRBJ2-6	TGTGCCAGCAGCCAAGCTTTCAGGTACAGCTATCAGGGGGCCAACGTCCTGACTTTC	CASSQAFRYSYQGANVLTF
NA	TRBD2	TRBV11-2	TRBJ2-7	TGTGCCAGCAGCTTAGAGGCTAGCGGTTCCTACGAGCAGTACTTC	CASSLEASGSYEQYF
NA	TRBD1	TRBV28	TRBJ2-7	TGTGCCAGCAGTTCGGGACAGGGAGGAAACGAGCAGTACTTC	CASSSGQGGNEQYF
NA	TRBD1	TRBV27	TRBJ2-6	TGTGCCAGCAGTCCCGGGACAGGGGGCGCTGGGGCCAACGTCCTGACTTTC	CASSPGTGGAGANVLTF
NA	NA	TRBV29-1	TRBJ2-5	TGCAGCGTTTTAGCGGAATTTCAAGAGACCCAGTACTTC	CSVLAEFQETQYF
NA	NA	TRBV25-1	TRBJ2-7	TGTGCCAGCAGTGAATATCCCGGGAACGAGCAGTACTTC	CASSEYPGNEQYF
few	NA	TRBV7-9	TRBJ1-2	TGTGCCAGCAGCCCCTCGGAGACCCCTGGCTATGGCTACACCTTC	CASSPSETPGYGYTF
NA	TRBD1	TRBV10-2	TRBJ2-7	TGCGCCAGCAGTGATTGGCAGGGGGCTAACTACGAGCAGTACTTC	CASSDWQGANYEQYF
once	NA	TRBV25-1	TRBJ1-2	TGTGCCAGCAGCGGCCCCTGGACGTCTAGCTCTGGCTATGGCTACACCTTC	CASSGPWTSSSGYGYTF
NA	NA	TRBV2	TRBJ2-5	TGTGCCAGCAGTGTCGGGACTTGGGAGACCCAGTACTTC	CASSVGTWETQYF